Listed below are T cell receptor beta chains from one sample, sequenced in a study. A single record per CDR3 protein comes from TCRdb applying MiXCR to the RT-PCR reads. The top ten clones hold roughly 3.6% of a sample with about 700,000 distinct CDR3 sequences, 13% to 15% of them seen once. Input material: memory CD4+ T cells from blood. These receptors all come from a female donor in good health, serving as a healthy control. Each CDR3 is given with its conserved first and last residue. D genes are given only for firm matches. Rows give clone size only sometimes, using once, few, many, or a class for an expanded clone.

CDR3 protein	CDR3 DNA	D gene	J gene	clone size	V gene	CDR3 length
CASSLDRQFQETQYF	TGTGCCAGCAGCTTGGACAGGCAATTCCAAGAGACCCAGTACTTC	TRBD1	TRBJ2-5	few	TRBV7-2	15
CATSDSQGDNQPQHF	TGTGCCACCAGTGATTCGCAGGGCGACAATCAGCCCCAGCATTTT	NA	TRBJ1-5	few	TRBV24-1	15
CSVSTGLAGEVRGEQYF	TGCAGCGTCAGTACGGGACTAGCGGGAGAAGTGCGCGGCGAGCAGTACTTC	TRBD2	TRBJ2-7	many	TRBV29-1	17
CASSAVRTENSNQPQHF	TGTGCCAGCAGCGCGGTAAGGACAGAGAATAGCAATCAGCCCCAGCATTTT	NA	TRBJ1-5	NA	TRBV7-9	17
CASSSPYRGNEQFF	TGTGCCAGCAGCTCGCCCTACAGGGGTAATGAGCAGTTCTTC	TRBD1	TRBJ2-1	few	TRBV7-2	14
CSAYRRGGGQPQHF	TGCAGTGCTTACCGTCGAGGGGGCGGTCAGCCCCAGCATTTT	TRBD1	TRBJ1-5	NA	TRBV20-1	14
CAISELGTGNTEAFF	TGTGCCATCAGTGAGCTCGGGACGGGCAACACTGAAGCTTTCTTT	NA	TRBJ1-1	many	TRBV10-3	15
CASSPPGQDYEQYF	TGTGCCAGCTCACCACCGGGTCAGGACTACGAGCAGTACTTC	NA	TRBJ2-7	NA	TRBV18	14
CATRDSRVGEQFF	TGCGCCACTCGGGACAGTCGGGTAGGTGAGCAGTTCTTC	TRBD1	TRBJ2-1	few	TRBV10-2	13
CDISRTGTGDSPLHF	TGTGACATCAGTCGTACCGGGACAGGGGATTCACCCCTCCACTTT	TRBD1	TRBJ1-6	NA	TRBV10-3	15
CASSLSRAGESEERF	TGTGCCAGCAGTTTAAGTCGGGCGGGAGAAAGCGAAGAGAGATTC	TRBD2	TRBJ2-7	NA	TRBV12-3/TRBV12-4	15
CASAYRLNQPQHF	TGTGCCAGCGCGTATCGTTTGAATCAGCCCCAGCATTTT	NA	TRBJ1-5	NA	TRBV16	13
CASSLNARDGYTF	TGCGCCAGCAGCTTAAACGCTCGTGATGGCTACACCTTC	NA	TRBJ1-2	NA	TRBV5-1	13
CASSQVGAGGTNKETQYF	TGTGCCAGCAGCCAAGTCGGGGCGGGGGGAACCAATAAAGAGACCCAGTACTTC	TRBD2	TRBJ2-5	NA	TRBV4-2	18
CSAILAGADTQYF	TGCAGTGCTATTCTAGCGGGAGCAGATACGCAGTATTTT	TRBD2	TRBJ2-3	few	TRBV20-1	13
CAISELGWGASSYEQYF	TGTGCCATCAGTGAGCTAGGTTGGGGCGCCAGCTCCTACGAGCAGTACTTC	NA	TRBJ2-7	NA	TRBV10-3	17
CASSLSGGNYEQYF	TGTGCCAGCAGCCTGAGCGGGGGGAACTACGAGCAGTACTTC	TRBD2	TRBJ2-7	NA	TRBV7-2	14
CSARTPGYEQYF	TGCAGTGCTAGAACGCCGGGCTACGAGCAGTACTTC	NA	TRBJ2-7	NA	TRBV20-1	12
CASTPGGSNEKLFF	TGTGCCAGCACCCCGGGGGGAAGTAATGAAAAACTGTTTTTT	NA	TRBJ1-4	many	TRBV12-3/TRBV12-4	14
CASSFQGDGELFF	TGCGCCAGCAGCTTTCAGGGGGACGGGGAGCTGTTTTTT	TRBD1	TRBJ2-2	few	TRBV5-1	13
CASSLPWDNEQFF	TGTGCCAGCAGCTTACCGTGGGACAATGAGCAGTTCTTC	NA	TRBJ2-1	few	TRBV7-2	13
CASSFTRDGAEAFF	TGTGCCAGCAGCTTTACCAGGGATGGCGCTGAAGCTTTCTTT	NA	TRBJ1-1	NA	TRBV7-2	14
CSVDGYTSYNEQFF	TGCAGCGTTGACGGGTACACGAGCTACAATGAGCAGTTCTTC	NA	TRBJ2-1	many	TRBV29-1	14
CSARGTPSGNTIYF	TGCAGTGCTAGAGGGACACCCTCTGGAAACACCATATATTTT	NA	TRBJ1-3	many	TRBV20-1	14
CASSHQGDFEKLFF	TGTGCCAGCAGCCATCAGGGGGATTTTGAAAAACTGTTTTTT	TRBD1	TRBJ1-4	few	TRBV4-2	14
CASSQFPPSGISTDTQYF	TGCGCCAGCAGCCAATTCCCCCCTAGCGGGATTAGCACAGATACGCAGTATTTT	TRBD2	TRBJ2-3	NA	TRBV4-3	18
CASSPAGQVYGYTF	TGTGCCAGCAGCCCGGCCGGACAGGTCTATGGCTACACCTTC	TRBD1	TRBJ1-2	few	TRBV5-6	14
CATSDENRVEAFF	TGTGCCACCAGTGATGAGAACAGGGTCGAAGCTTTCTTT	NA	TRBJ1-1	NA	TRBV24-1	13
CASVLPPGGEYEQYF	TGTGCCAGCGTCCTCCCCCCAGGGGGCGAATACGAGCAGTACTTC	TRBD1	TRBJ2-7	NA	TRBV12-3/TRBV12-4	15
CSAETTRPGEQFF	TGCAGTGCTGAAACGACTAGACCCGGTGAGCAGTTCTTC	NA	TRBJ2-1	NA	TRBV20-1	13
CAISYTSGRAGGYEQYF	TGTGCCATCAGTTATACTAGCGGGAGGGCTGGTGGGTACGAGCAGTACTTC	TRBD2	TRBJ2-7	many	TRBV10-3	17
CASTRQGKGTQYF	TGTGCCAGCACTCGACAGGGGAAGGGGACCCAGTACTTC	TRBD1	TRBJ2-5	many	TRBV12-3/TRBV12-4	13
CASSQGVATTDTQYF	TGTGCCAGCAGCCAAGGGGTAGCCACCACAGATACGCAGTATTTT	NA	TRBJ2-3	NA	TRBV7-3	15
CASSLWGNGELFF	TGTGCCAGCAGTTTGTGGGGTAACGGGGAGCTGTTTTTT	NA	TRBJ2-2	NA	TRBV27	13
CASSLVVGDEQYF	TGTGCCAGCAGCTTAGTGGTGGGGGACGAGCAGTACTTC	NA	TRBJ2-7	many	TRBV7-2	13
CATSGLAGDNEQFF	TGTGCCACCAGCGGACTAGCGGGAGACAATGAGCAGTTCTTC	TRBD2	TRBJ2-1	NA	TRBV24-1	14
CASSLTTQTGELFF	TGTGCCAGCAGCTTAACAACCCAAACCGGGGAGCTGTTTTTT	NA	TRBJ2-2	few	TRBV7-3	14
CASSLFGPGLDTQYF	NA	NA	TRBJ2-3	few	TRBV12-3/TRBV12-4	15
CASSLASGGNEQFF	TGCGCCAGCAGCTTGGCTTCTGGGGGGAATGAGCAGTTCTTC	NA	TRBJ2-1	NA	TRBV5-1	14
CASSHPIRDRDTDTQYF	TGTGCCAGCAGCCACCCTATTCGGGACAGGGACACAGATACGCAGTATTTT	NA	TRBJ2-3	NA	TRBV21-1	17
CSVAGGNTEAFF	TGCAGCGTGGCCGGGGGTAACACTGAAGCTTTCTTT	NA	TRBJ1-1	many	TRBV29-1	12
CASSVVGEDWMNTEAFF	TGTGCCAGCAGCGTAGTTGGGGAGGATTGGATGAACACTGAAGCTTTCTTT	NA	TRBJ1-1	NA	TRBV9	17
CASSSPDRVAYEQYF	TGTGCCAGCAGCTCCCCGGACAGGGTCGCCTACGAGCAGTACTTC	TRBD1	TRBJ2-7	many	TRBV6-2/TRBV6-3	15
CSARDLRSWDTQYF	TGCAGTGCTAGAGATCTTAGGAGCTGGGATACGCAGTATTTT	NA	TRBJ2-3	many	TRBV20-1	14
CASTRLAGVEQFF	TGTGCCAGCACCAGGCTAGCGGGAGTTGAGCAGTTCTTC	TRBD2	TRBJ2-1	few	TRBV12-3/TRBV12-4	13
CASNSNSRPGSSYEQYF	TGTGCCAGCAATTCCAATTCGCGCCCGGGGAGCTCCTACGAGCAGTACTTC	NA	TRBJ2-7	few	TRBV6-6	17
CAREGLSYNEQFF	TGTGCCAGAGAGGGTCTCTCCTACAATGAGCAGTTCTTC	NA	TRBJ2-1	few	TRBV2	13